These 30 T cell receptor beta chains came from one sample sequenced in a study of T-cell memory formation after mild COVID-19. TCRdb reanalysed the 5' RACE reads using MiXCR and keeps one entry per CDR3 protein. Of over 450,000 distinct CDR3 sequences in the sample, about 20% were seen once. What was sequenced was PBMCs or a T cell subset sorted from them (not recorded which). Receptors were obtained from an adult woman who had mild COVID-19 (a few samples of this study predate the infection). Cell type and time point are not known.

This clonotype was counted only a few times. This sequence joins TRBV7-6 and TRBJ1-6, with TRBD1 as a possible D gene (6 bases). Trimming shortened V by 1 base and J by 6 bases, and 13 bases separated the two germline ends. CDR1 SGHVS and CDR2 FNYEAQ come from the germline V gene. The CDR3 totals 16 residues. The CDR3 protein is CASSLGVAGANSPLHF. CDR3 sequence (DNA): TGTGCCAGCAGCTTAGGGGTGGCAGGGGCTAATTCACCCCTCCACTTT.

V and J are TRBV19 and TRBJ2-4, with TRBD2 as a possible D gene (6 bases). Trimming took 6 bases from V and 15 from J, leaving 18 bases between them. Per the germline V gene, CDR1 is LNHDA and CDR2 is SQIVND (reference sequence). This CDR3 region has 12 residues. The CDR3 nucleotides are TGTGCCAGTAGCCGGACGGACTACGTCTGGTACTTC. This encodes CASSRTDYVWYF.

The J gene is TRBJ2-7, the V gene TRBV2; tentatively, D is TRBD1 (6 bases). This CDR3 has 13 amino acids. In germline, CDR1 is SNHLY, CDR2 FYNNEI. V lost 4 bases to trimming and J lost 5 bases, with 12 bases between them. The CDR3 bases are TGTGCCAGCAGTGGCGAACAGGGACACGAGCAGTACTTC. Amino acid sequence: CASSGEQGHEQYF.

To note about this clonotype: An end of the junction does not agree with germline; a read error may underlie this. The DNA for the CDR3 is TGTGCCAGCAGCCTAACCGCGGGACTAGCAGATACGCAGTATTTT. Protein product: CASSLTAGLADTQYF. The chain employs TRBV7-3 and TRBJ2-3, with 8 bases identical to TRBD2. This CDR3 spans 15 amino acids. Germline V CDR1 and CDR2: SGHTA, FQGTGA.

The genes are TRBV5-1 and TRBJ1-1; no clear D. This CDR3 spans 15 amino acids. Germline loops: CDR1 SGHRS, CDR2 YFSETQ. Between the trimmed V and J ends, which lost 0 bases and 2 bases, there was a span of 11 bases. The CDR3 here is CASSLGRSRNTEAFF. CDR3 nucleotide sequence: TGCGCCAGCAGCTTGGGCAGATCGCGTAACACTGAAGCTTTCTTT.

There are a few counts of this clonotype. V is TRBV12-3 or TRBV12-4 and J is TRBJ2-3, with D uncertain. Trimming removed 2 bases at V and 1 base at J, with 16 bases between. This CDR3 contains 17 residues. CDR3 in amino acids: CASSLSRLHFRTDTQYF. CDR3 in DNA: TGTGCCAGCAGTTTATCCCGACTCCACTTTCGCACAGATACGCAGTATTTT.

This clonotype has only a few counts. CDR3 loop: CSALGRGAGRFHEQYF. The CDR3 DNA reads TGCAGTGCCCTAGGGAGAGGTGCCGGCCGTTTCCACGAGCAGTACTTC. V usage is TRBV20-1 and J usage is TRBJ2-7, with TRBD2 as a possible D gene (5 bases). Trimming stripped 6 bases from V and 5 bases from J, with 26 bases between. The germline V gene encodes CDR1 DFQATT and CDR2 SNEGSKA (reference sequence). This CDR3 has 16 amino acids.

This clonotype turned up a few times. Here the CDR3 reads CASSYPPGKMNTGELFF. The DNA for the CDR3 is TGTGCCAGCAGTTACCCCCCGGGGAAGATGAACACCGGGGAGCTGTTTTTT. V is TRBV6-2 or TRBV6-3 and J is TRBJ2-2; D possibly corresponds to TRBD2 (5 bases). V lost 2 bases and J lost 1, with 14 bases in between. From germline, CDR1 is MNHEY and CDR2 SVGEGT. The CDR3 is 17 residues long.

The chain joins TRBV3-1 to TRBJ2-6; no definite D call. The ends were cut back, 1 base at V and 0 bases at J, with 4 bases in the middle. The CDR3 consists of 15 residues. Germline lookup yields CDR1 LGHDT and CDR2 YNNKEL (reference sequence). This CDR3 reads CASSQALSGANVLTF. CDR3 bases: TGTGCCAGCAGCCAAGCTCTCTCTGGGGCCAACGTCCTGACTTTC. The variable domain in full, with the rest retrieved from reference TRBV3-1 and TRBJ2-6, is DTAVSQTPKYLVTQMGNDKSIKCEQNLGHDTMYWYKQDSKKFLKIMFSYNNKELIINETVPNRFSPKSPDKAHLNLHINSLELGDSAVYFCASSQALSGANVLTFGAGSRLTVL.

This clonotype was seen a few times. The gene calls are TRBV3-1 and TRBJ1-4, with TRBD1 matching 9 bases. Germline loops: CDR1 LGHDT, CDR2 YNNKEL (reference sequence). The trim removed 3 bases at V and 4 bases at J, leaving 0 bases unmatched. This CDR3 is built from 14 residues. The DNA of the CDR3 is TGTGCCAGCAGCCAGGGACAGGGTAATGAAAAACTGTTTTTT. The encoded protein is CASSQGQGNEKLFF.

The chain recombines TRBV29-1 with TRBJ2-1; D is possibly TRBD1 (8 bases). Germline V CDR1 and CDR2: SQVTM, ANQGSEA. V was shortened by 7 bases and J by 5 bases, with 18 bases between the two germline ends. The CDR3 has 14 amino acids. For the CDR3, the DNA is TGCAGCGCCGTGACAGGGGACTACGACAATGAGCAGTTCTTC. This gives the protein CSAVTGDYDNEQFF.

This clonotype was detected ten times or more. In DNA form, the CDR3 reads TGTGCCAGCAGCTTGGCGGGGAGGGCCACCGGGGAGCTGTTTTTT. Its translation: CASSLAGRATGELFF. This chain connects TRBV5-4 to TRBJ2-2; 7 positions match TRBD2. Losses at the gene ends were 0 bases for V and 4 bases for J; bases not matched to a gene: 3. Per the germline V gene, CDR1 is SGHNT and CDR2 is YYREEE (reference sequence). This CDR3 contains 15 residues. Using reference TRBV5-4 and TRBJ2-2 for the parts outside the CDR3, the full variable domain is ETGVTQSPTHLIKTRGQQVTLRCSSQSGHNTVSWYQQALGQGPQFIFQYYREEENGRGNFPPRFSGLQFPNYSSELNVNALELDDSALYLCASSLAGRATGELFFGEGSRLTVL.

The rearrangement uses TRBV30 and TRBJ1-1; D is unclear. There are 10 residues in the CDR3. Between the trimmed V and J ends, which lost 4 bases and 5 bases, there was a span of 5 bases. Per the germline V gene, CDR1 is GTSNPN and CDR2 is SVGIG (reference sequence). The CDR3 is CAWTRTEAFF. The CDR3 DNA sequence: TGTGCCTGGACCCGTACTGAAGCTTTCTTT.

V is TRBV6-5 and J is TRBJ2-7; 10 nucleotides align to TRBD2. The V and J ends lost 5 bases and 2 bases, in that order; junction bases with no gene match: 3. In germline, CDR1 is MNHEY, CDR2 SVGAGI. The CDR3 runs to 14 residues. The CDR3 DNA reads TGTGCCAGCAGTCGGGGACTAGCGACCTACGAGCAGTACTTC. It yields the protein CASSRGLATYEQYF.

The gene calls are TRBV6-1 and TRBJ1-1, with D tentatively TRBD1 (5 bases). Germline loops: CDR1 MNHNS, CDR2 SASEGT. The ends were cut back, 3 bases at V and 4 bases at J, with 9 bases in the middle. The length of the CDR3 is 13 residues. The CDR3 region has the DNA TGTGCCAGCAGTGATGGGAGGGGCACTGAAGCTTTCTTT. Its protein is CASSDGRGTEAFF.

This rearrangement joins TRBV10-3 to TRBJ2-1; a weak D match, TRBD2 (6 bases). The V and J ends lost 3 bases and 4 bases respectively, with 16 bases between them. The CDR3 sequence is 16 residues long. The V gene's germline CDR1 is ENHRY and CDR2 SYGVKD. The CDR3 region is CAISDPGGPPYNEQFF. DNA of the CDR3: TGTGCCATCAGTGACCCCGGAGGGCCCCCTTACAATGAGCAGTTCTTC.

This clonotype was detected a few times. The chain carries TRBV24-1 and TRBJ2-7, with D perhaps matching TRBD1 or TRBD2 (5 bases each). Germline-derived CDR1 and CDR2 are KGHDR and SFDVKD. The CDR3 spans 13 residues. V lost 0 bases and J 6 bases, leaving 8 bases between the germline ends. The CDR3, as DNA: TGTGCCACCAGTGATTTGGGGGACGGCGAGCAGTACTTC. It translates to CATSDLGDGEQYF.

This clonotype was counted between two and nine times. V gene TRBV7-2 combines with J gene TRBJ2-3; the match to TRBD2 covers 12 bases. The CDR3 runs to 19 residues. Germline values: CDR1 SGHTA, CDR2 FQGNSA. With V trimmed by 4 bases and J by 4 bases, 15 bases remained unmatched. The DNA of the CDR3 is TGTGCCAGCAGCTCTAATTTGCTAGCGGGAGGGATGGGGTCAGATACGCAGTATTTT. Encoded protein: CASSSNLLAGGMGSDTQYF.

Only a few counts were recorded for this clonotype. This chain links TRBV12-3 or TRBV12-4 with TRBJ2-2; no clear D. The V and J ends lost 8 bases and 7 bases respectively, with 8 bases between them. The CDR3 sequence is 11 residues long. The CDR3 DNA sequence: TGTGCCAGCTATACGGTCGGGGAGCTGTTTTTT. It translates to CASYTVGELFF.

The chain recombines TRBV5-1 with TRBJ1-1; TRBD1 matches 7 bases. V lost 4 bases, J lost 3 bases, and 9 bases stayed unmatched. The CDR3 runs to 15 residues. Looked up from germline, CDR1 is SGHRS and CDR2 is YFSETQ. The CDR3 region has the DNA TGCGCCAGCAGCCTTGTCCCCGGGACAGACACTGAAGCTTTCTTT. It codes for CASSLVPGTDTEAFF.

This clonotype was counted a few times. The rearrangement joins TRBV4-2 to TRBJ2-7, with 8 bases lining up with TRBD2. Germline V gives CDR1 LGHNA, CDR2 YNFKEQ. V shed 4 bases, J shed 0 bases, and the junction held 5 bases outside the gene matches. The CDR3 totals 15 residues. The DNA for the CDR3 is TGTGCCAGCAGCCCGATGGCGGGAGGCTCCTACGAGCAGTACTTC. Its protein is CASSPMAGGSYEQYF.

The chain uses TRBV24-1 and TRBJ2-1; a weak D match, TRBD2 (5 bases). Trimming left V 9 bases short and J 0 bases short, with 11 bases between. This CDR3 is 14 amino acids long. Germline lookup yields CDR1 KGHDR and CDR2 SFDVKD. The DNA of the CDR3 is TGTGCCACCGGCGGGTACGGCTCCTACAATGAGCAGTTCTTC. Amino acids: CATGGYGSYNEQFF.

As DNA, the CDR3 is TGTGCCAGCAGCCAAGTGGGCGGGAGGCCCTCCTACAATGAGCAGTTCTTC. This codes for CASSQVGGRPSYNEQFF. The V call is TRBV3-1, the J call TRBJ2-1, with 8 bases that match TRBD2. Germline lookup yields CDR1 LGHDT and CDR2 YNNKEL (reference sequence). This CDR3 is 17 amino acids long. J was trimmed by 0 bases and V by 1 base; bases with no gene match: 5.

The gene calls are TRBV7-8 and TRBJ2-2, with TRBD2 as a possible D gene (6 bases). Between the trimmed V and J ends, which lost 6 bases and 6 bases, there was a span of 11 bases. The CDR3 is 13 amino acids. CDR1 and CDR2 from the germline V gene are SGHVS and FQNEAQ. The CDR3 DNA follows: TGTGCCAGCAGAGACGGGAGTTCCGGGGAGCTGTTTTTT. Protein: CASRDGSSGELFF.

The J gene is TRBJ1-4, the V gene TRBV7-8; weak D call: TRBD1 (5 bases). The CDR3 loop spans 16 amino acids. CDR1 and CDR2 (germline): SGHVS, FQNEAQ. The V and J ends lost 5 bases and 5 bases respectively, with 18 bases between them. CDR3 coding DNA: TGTGCCAGCAGCCCCCATGACTTTGGGGGGAATGAAAAACTGTTTTTT. Its protein is CASSPHDFGGNEKLFF.

Only a few counts were recorded for this clonotype. V usage is TRBV7-8 and J usage is TRBJ1-5; 8 bases fit TRBD1. This CDR3 is 16 amino acids long. J was trimmed by 2 bases and V by 5 bases; bases with no gene match: 8. Germline CDR1 is SGHVS and CDR2 is FQNEAQ. CDR3 in amino acids: CASSKTGDFGNQPQHF. CDR3 sequence (DNA): TGTGCCAGCAGCAAGACAGGGGATTTCGGCAATCAGCCCCAGCATTTT.

The chain recombines TRBV5-5 with TRBJ2-7; D call uncertain. The CDR3 spans 16 residues. Looked up from germline, CDR1 is SGHKS and CDR2 is YYEKEE (reference sequence). V was cut by 3 bases and J by 0 bases, with 16 bases left in between. The DNA for the CDR3 is TGTGCCAGCAGCTCCGTCCTCGTGAGGAGCTCCTACGAGCAGTACTTC. It encodes CASSSVLVRSSYEQYF. Complete variable domain (other parts from reference TRBV5-5 and TRBJ2-7): DAGVTQSPTHLIKTRGQQVTLRCSPISGHKSVSWYQQVLGQGPQFIFQYYEKEERGRGNFPDRFSARQFPNYSSELNVNALLLGDSALYLCASSSVLVRSSYEQYFGPGTRLTVT.

This clonotype was detected a few times. The chain uses TRBV12-3 or TRBV12-4 and TRBJ2-1; D remains unclear. The V gene lost 3 bases and the J gene lost 0 bases, with 6 bases spanning the gap. The CDR3 spans 14 residues. CDR3 residues: CASSFGYSYNEQFF. CDR3 sequence (DNA): TGTGCCAGCAGTTTCGGCTACTCCTACAATGAGCAGTTCTTC.

The rearrangement joins TRBV29-1 to TRBJ1-2, with 9 bases aligning to TRBD1. CDR1 is SQVTM and CDR2 is ANQGSEA in the germline V gene. The CDR3 covers 15 residues. Unmatched junction bases numbered 9, after V lost 3 bases and J lost 4 bases. The CDR3 DNA is TGCAGCGTTGAGGGGGGGGGACAGGGCGGCTATGGCTACACCTTC. It specifies CSVEGGGQGGYGYTF.

In this sample, this clonotype turned up many times. CDR3 sequence reads: CASSYVLRGADEQYF. In DNA form, the CDR3 reads TGTGCCAGCAGTTATGTGTTACGTGGAGCGGACGAGCAGTACTTC. The rearrangement joins TRBV6-5 to TRBJ2-7; D is possibly TRBD2 (5 bases). The germline CDR1 and CDR2 sequences are MNHEY and SVGAGI. The CDR3 has 15 amino acids. With 3 bases removed from V and 5 bases from J, the gap between germline ends came to 17 bases.